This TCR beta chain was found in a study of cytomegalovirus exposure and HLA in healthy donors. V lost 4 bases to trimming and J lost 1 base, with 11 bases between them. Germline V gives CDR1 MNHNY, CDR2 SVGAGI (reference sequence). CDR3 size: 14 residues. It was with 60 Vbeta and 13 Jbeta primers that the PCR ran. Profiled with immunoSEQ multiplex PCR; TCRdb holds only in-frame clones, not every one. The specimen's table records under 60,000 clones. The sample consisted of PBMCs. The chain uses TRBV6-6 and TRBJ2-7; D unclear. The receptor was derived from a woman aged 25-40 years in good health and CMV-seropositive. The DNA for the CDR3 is TGTGCCAGCAGTTTCGGTAGCCGATCCTACGAGCAGTACTTC. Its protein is CASSFGSRSYEQYF.